The 27 T cell receptor beta chains below were found in one sample sequenced in a study of blood T cell repertoires in COVID-19. The method was immunoSEQ multiplex PCR; TCRdb's version includes in-frame clones alone and lacks a portion of them. Of 150,000 to 200,000 clones in the sample, approximately 80% were seen once. Sequenced material: PBMCs or T cells enriched from blood (not recorded which). These receptors were taken from a man aged 35 to 55 who had recovered from COVID-19.

Only a few counts were recorded for this clone. The genes are TRBV7-8 and TRBJ2-2, with 7 bases aligning to TRBD1. From germline, CDR1 is SGHVS and CDR2 FQNEAQ. The CDR3 is made up of 17 amino acids. The ends lost 4 bases at V and 4 bases at J; junction bases unmatched: 12. The DNA for the CDR3 is TGTGCCAGCAGCTCCCGGTTTCGGACAGGCGGCACCGGGGAGCTGTTTTTT. This encodes CASSSRFRTGGTGELFF.

The chain has TRBV5-1 and TRBJ2-3, with 11 bases matching TRBD2. V lost 6 bases and J lost 0; bases outside the gene matches: 6. CDR1 is SGHRS and CDR2 is YFSETQ in the germline V gene. The CDR3 is 16 amino acids. As DNA, the CDR3 is TGCGCCAGCACCTTTCTAGCGGGGGGAAGCACAGATACGCAGTATTTT. Residues: CASTFLAGGSTDTQYF. Together with reference TRBV5-1 and TRBJ2-3, the CDR3 gives the full variable domain: KAGVTQTPRYLIKTRGQQVTLSCSPISGHRSVSWYQQTPGQGLQFLFEYFSETQRNKGNFPGRFSGRQFSNSRSEMNVSTLELGDSALYLCASTFLAGGSTDTQYFGPGTRLTVL.

The chain combines TRBV4-2 with TRBJ2-3; 11 nucleotides match TRBD2. V shed 4 bases and J 2 bases; nucleotides not matched to a gene: 14. Germline V CDR1 and CDR2: LGHNA, YNFKEQ. CDR3 size: 19 residues. DNA of the CDR3: TGTGCCAGCAGCCGAACCGTAAGGACTAGCGGGTTGTACACAGATACGCAGTATTTT. It specifies CASSRTVRTSGLYTDTQYF.

The V gene is TRBV7-9, the J gene TRBJ2-1; 7 bases line up with TRBD2. The CDR3 is 17 amino acids. V was clipped by 5 bases and J by 0 bases; unmatched bases: 10. Germline V gene data show CDR1 as SEHNR and CDR2 as FQNEAQ (reference sequence). CDR3 sequence (DNA): TGTGCCAGCAGCCCCACGAGGCGGGGGAGCTCCTACAATGAGCAGTTCTTC. This encodes CASSPTRRGSSYNEQFF.

The rearrangement links TRBV13 to TRBJ1-2; D might be TRBD1 (6 bases). The CDR3 contains 19 residues. Germline CDR1 and CDR2: PRHDT and FYEKMQ (reference sequence). With 0 bases removed from V and 7 bases from J, the gap between germline ends came to 27 bases. CDR3 region: CASSLGPPGTYGEMGGYTF. The CDR3 nucleotides are TGTGCCAGCAGCTTAGGCCCTCCGGGGACATACGGGGAAATGGGTGGCTACACCTTC. Complete variable domain (other parts from reference TRBV13 and TRBJ1-2): AAGVIQSPRHLIKEKRETATLKCYPIPRHDTVYWYQQGPGQDPQFLISFYEKMQSDKGSIPDRFSAQQFSDYHSELNMSSLELGDSALYFCASSLGPPGTYGEMGGYTFGSGTRLTVV.

The chain recombines TRBV5-1 with TRBJ2-7; 7 nucleotides align to TRBD2. The CDR3 has 14 residues. Germline V gives CDR1 SGHRS, CDR2 YFSETQ. V shed 4 bases, J shed 5 bases, and the junction held 9 bases outside the gene matches. In nucleotides, the CDR3 is TGCGCCAGCAGCGCCCGGGGGGACCTTGACGAGCAGTACTTC. Its translation is CASSARGDLDEQYF.

The V gene is TRBV7-2, the J gene TRBJ1-1; D might be TRBD1 (5 bases). Germline V CDR1 and CDR2: SGHTA, FQGNSA. Trimming left V 0 bases short and J 6 bases short, with 11 bases between. CDR3 size: 14 residues. The CDR3 reads CASSLAGGGPEAFF. CDR3 nucleotide sequence: TGTGCCAGCAGCTTAGCGGGGGGGGGACCTGAAGCTTTCTTT.

The rearrangement joins TRBV24-1 to TRBJ2-7; TRBD2 aligns across 9 bases. The trim removed 0 bases at V and 9 bases at J, leaving 8 bases unmatched. This CDR3 spans 15 amino acids. Germline V gene data show CDR1 as KGHDR and CDR2 as SFDVKD. CDR3 loop: CATSDLGAGGPGQYV. The CDR3 nucleotides are TGTGCCACCAGTGATTTGGGGGCGGGAGGGCCTGGGCAGTACGTC.

The chain's CDR3 is CASMLLAGVTDTQYF. Here the CDR3 DNA reads TGTGCCAGCATGCTCCTAGCGGGAGTGACAGATACGCAGTATTTT. The V and J genes are TRBV6-5 and TRBJ2-3, with 10 nucleotides matching TRBD2. J gave up 3 bases and V 7 bases, and 7 bases lay outside the gene matches. Germline CDR1 reads MNHEY; CDR2 reads SVGAGI. CDR3 length: 15 amino acids.

V and J are TRBV24-1 and TRBJ2-1; 12 bases line up with TRBD2. Germline CDR1 and CDR2: KGHDR and SFDVKD. This CDR3 is 16 amino acids long. V shed 4 bases, J shed 9 bases, and the junction held 9 bases outside the gene matches. CDR3 in amino acids: CATSDTGLAGYGEQFF. In DNA, the CDR3 is TGTGCCACCAGTGACACCGGACTAGCGGGGTACGGTGAGCAGTTCTTC.

The chain combines TRBV7-8 with TRBJ2-7, with 10 bases identical to TRBD2. CDR1 is SGHVS and CDR2 is FQNEAQ in the germline V gene. The J segment lost 6 bases and the V segment lost 3 bases, leaving 14 bases of the junction unmatched. CDR3 size: 17 residues. CDR3 amino acids: CASSFLAGVLRPREQYF. The CDR3 DNA reads TGTGCCAGCAGCTTTCTAGCGGGAGTTTTACGGCCTCGCGAGCAGTACTTC.

This sequence joins TRBV6-5 and TRBJ2-1; 11 nucleotides line up with TRBD1. The trim removed 6 bases at V and 6 bases at J, leaving 7 bases unmatched. In germline, CDR1 is MNHEY, CDR2 SVGAGI. This CDR3 has 15 amino acids. The CDR3 DNA reads TGTGCCAGCAGCCTCGGACAGGGGGCGCGCAATGAGCAGTTCTTC. Its translation: CASSLGQGARNEQFF.

This sequence joins TRBV4-1 and TRBJ2-7; D remains ambiguous. The CDR3 runs 17 residues. Germline loops: CDR1 MGHRA, CDR2 YSYEKL. V was pared by 0 bases and J by 0 bases, with 15 bases between. The CDR3: CASSQEIKSESSYEQYV. DNA of the CDR3: TGCGCCAGCAGCCAAGAAATAAAGTCGGAGAGCTCCTACGAGCAGTACGTC.

The chain employs TRBV7-9 and TRBJ2-3; 9 bases line up with TRBD2. Per germline, CDR1 SEHNR and CDR2 FQNEAQ (reference sequence). With V trimmed by 5 bases and J by 0 bases, 6 bases remained unmatched. The CDR3 covers 16 residues. CDR3 in amino acids: CASSLDSGGSTDTQYF. CDR3 bases: TGTGCCAGCAGCCTGGATAGCGGGGGTAGCACAGATACGCAGTATTTT.

The V gene is TRBV6-5, the J gene TRBJ1-1, with 7 bases identical to TRBD1. Germline V gives CDR1 MNHEY, CDR2 SVGAGI. Germline trimming cut 4 bases from V and 6 bases from J; bases unmatched to any gene: 8. The CDR3 runs 14 residues. The CDR3 sequence: CASSLEGAPAEAFF. DNA for the CDR3: TGTGCCAGCAGTTTGGAGGGGGCGCCCGCTGAAGCTTTCTTT.

The rearrangement joins TRBV12-3 or TRBV12-4 to TRBJ1-5; the D is unclear. V was pared by 3 bases and J by 5 bases, with 8 bases between. There are 13 residues in the CDR3. The CDR3 is CASSFGLDQPQHF. The CDR3 DNA is TGTGCCAGCAGTTTCGGTCTAGATCAGCCCCAGCATTTT.

This clone appeared a single time. The rearrangement uses TRBV7-2 and TRBJ1-5; weak D call: TRBD1 (6 bases). Trimming pared 5 bases from V and 8 bases from J, leaving 16 bases between. Germline lookup yields CDR1 SGHTA and CDR2 FQGNSA. The CDR3 runs 14 residues. CDR3: CASSLTTGVKPQHF. In DNA, the CDR3 is TGTGCCAGCAGCCTCACGACAGGCGTCAAGCCCCAGCATTTT.

V gene TRBV27 combines with J gene TRBJ1-6, with D perhaps TRBD1 (6 bases). This CDR3 contains 17 residues. The V end lost 6 bases, the J end lost 2 bases, and 17 bases lay between the germline ends. Germline CDR1 is MNHEY and CDR2 is SMNVEV (reference sequence). The CDR3 loop is CASSMGGARTYNSPLHF. The CDR3, as DNA: TGTGCCAGCAGCATGGGGGGGGCGCGGACCTATAATTCACCCCTCCACTTT.

The rearrangement joins TRBV6-5 to TRBJ1-5, with 9 bases that match TRBD1. With 8 bases clipped from V and 5 bases from J, the junction kept 7 bases outside the gene matches. Per the germline V gene, CDR1 is MNHEY and CDR2 is SVGAGI. The CDR3 is 14 residues long. Here the CDR3 reads CASRDRAGHQPQHF. The CDR3 nucleotides are TGTGCCAGCCGGGACAGGGCTGGGCATCAGCCCCAGCATTTT.

The CDR3 bases are TGCGCCAGCAGACTTCCCGGGACAGGGAACACCGGGGAGCTGTTTTTT. The encoded protein is CASRLPGTGNTGELFF. The chain couples TRBV5-1 to TRBJ2-2; 8 bases agree with TRBD1. This CDR3 has 16 residues. Germline V gene sequence: CDR1 SGHRS, CDR2 YFSETQ. V was clipped by 5 bases and J by 1 base; unmatched bases: 7.

Worth noting for this clone: Compared with germline, one end of the junction differs, possibly owing to a read error. The rearrangement uses TRBV7-7 and TRBJ2-1; D gene uncertain. Germline CDR1 reads SSHAT; CDR2 reads FNYEAQ (reference sequence). The CDR3 runs to 15 residues. The DNA of the CDR3 is TGTGCTAGCAGCGAAACTACCAACCTTGGGAATGAGCAGTTCTTC. It encodes CASSETTNLGNEQFF.

The chain combines TRBV6-6 with TRBJ2-7; the D gene is possibly TRBD1 (6 bases). CDR3 size: 16 residues. V was cut by 0 bases and J by 6 bases, with 18 bases left in between. Per germline, CDR1 MNHNY and CDR2 SVGAGI (reference sequence). CDR3 in amino acids: CASSYSGVWGRSEQYV. CDR3 nucleotides: TGTGCCAGCAGTTACTCGGGTGTGTGGGGGCGAAGCGAGCAGTACGTC.

This chain uses TRBV28 with TRBJ1-3, with no clear D. Trimming pared 6 bases from V and 8 bases from J, leaving 20 bases between. CDR3 size: 15 residues. Germline V lookup: CDR1 MDHEN, CDR2 SYDVKM. The CDR3 here is CASSSTLLLGDTIYF. CDR3 bases: TGTGCCAGCAGCTCTACCTTACTCCTCGGGGACACCATATATTTT.

This sequence joins TRBV5-4 and TRBJ2-2; 8 positions match TRBD1. V gave up 4 bases and J gave up 7 bases; unmatched junction bases: 12. This CDR3 is built from 16 residues. CDR1 and CDR2 from the germline V gene are SGHNT and YYREEE (reference sequence). Here the CDR3 DNA reads TGTGCCAGCAGCACCATGCTCAGGGGGCGGGTCGGGGAGCTGTTTTTT. Protein sequence: CASSTMLRGRVGELFF.

The DNA for the CDR3 is TGTGCCAGCAGCGGCCGACAGGGGGACACTGAAGCTTTCTTT. As protein: CASSGRQGDTEAFF. The J gene is TRBJ1-1, the V gene TRBV9; 9 bases line up with TRBD1. The junction had 3 bases not matched to a gene; V was cut back by 3 bases and J by 3 bases. Per germline, CDR1 SGDLS and CDR2 YYNGEE. This CDR3 has 14 residues.

Here the CDR3 DNA reads TGTGCCAGCAGGGGACAGTCCTACGAGCAGTACTTC. Protein product: CASRGQSYEQYF. This chain uses TRBV27 with TRBJ2-7; 7 positions match TRBD1. J lost 1 base, V lost 6 bases, and 0 bases had no gene match. CDR1 and CDR2 from the germline V gene are MNHEY and SMNVEV (reference sequence). The CDR3 runs 12 residues.

CDR3 nucleotide sequence: TGTGCCAGCAGCGAGGCCGGGACAGGGAACAATGGCTACACCTTC. Translating gives CASSEAGTGNNGYTF. V is TRBV9 and J is TRBJ1-2; TRBD1 aligns across 9 bases. Per the germline V gene, CDR1 is SGDLS and CDR2 is YYNGEE. This CDR3 is built from 15 residues. The ends lost 3 bases at V and 6 bases at J; junction bases unmatched: 9.